The 28 T cell receptor beta chains listed next were all sequenced from one sample in a study of PD-1 blockade in classical Hodgkin lymphoma. Method: immunoSEQ multiplex PCR; TCRdb's copy keeps in-frame clones and lacks some. The sample includes over 90,000 clones, nearly 90% of them seen just once. No patient escaped relapse after autologous stem cell transplantation, and brentuximab vedotin exposure varied. Here the sequenced sample was peripheral blood mononuclear cells (PBMCs), taken before the second cycle of nivolumab. The receptors shown here come from a human donor with classical Hodgkin lymphoma.

The V gene is TRBV5-1, the J gene TRBJ2-6; D perhaps matches TRBD1 (6 bases). Germline V gives CDR1 SGHRS, CDR2 YFSETQ. V lost 0 bases to trimming and J lost 0 bases, with 13 bases between them. This CDR3 region has 18 residues. CDR3 sequence reads: CASSLEGVRVSGANVLTF. DNA of the CDR3: TGCGCCAGCAGCTTGGAGGGGGTTCGGGTCTCTGGGGCCAACGTCCTGACTTTC.

The chain uses TRBV27 and TRBJ2-6; D uncertain. Germline V gene sequence: CDR1 MNHEY, CDR2 SMNVEV (reference sequence). The CDR3 is 14 residues long. Trimming removed 6 bases at V and 0 bases at J, with 6 bases between. CDR3 nucleotides: TGTGCCAGCAGACTAAGCTCTGGGGCCAACGTCCTGACTTTC. Translated, it gives CASRLSSGANVLTF.

The V call is TRBV15, the J call TRBJ1-1; D not certain. The germline V and J ends were trimmed by 0 bases and 6 bases, with 5 bases remaining between them. Germline CDR1 is LNHNV and CDR2 is YYDKDF (reference sequence). CDR3 size: 12 residues. CDR3 loop: CATSRDFSEAFF. The CDR3 nucleotides read TGTGCCACCAGCAGAGATTTTTCTGAAGCTTTCTTT.

The rearrangement uses TRBV7-2 and TRBJ2-1; possibly TRBD1 for D (5 bases). V shed 6 bases and J shed 15 bases, with 18 bases lying between them. Germline CDR1 and CDR2: SGHTA and FQGNSA. This CDR3 spans 12 amino acids. CDR3: CASRRQTASPFF. In DNA, the CDR3 is TGTGCCAGCAGGCGACAGACCGCCTCCCCGTTCTTC.

The chain employs TRBV27 and TRBJ2-7; possible D gene TRBD2, 6 bases. The CDR3 consists of 15 residues. Trimming shortened V by 4 bases and J by 3 bases, and 16 bases separated the two germline ends. From germline, CDR1 is MNHEY and CDR2 SMNVEV (reference sequence). In DNA, the CDR3 is TGTGCCAGCAGTTCGGTTAGCGGAAGATACTACGAGCAGTACTTC. Protein: CASSSVSGRYYEQYF.

The J gene is TRBJ1-6, the V gene TRBV4-1; tentative D call: TRBD1 (5 bases). CDR1 is MGHRA, CDR2 YSYEKL, per germline. Trimming took 1 base from V and 7 from J, leaving 17 bases between them. The CDR3 length is 17 residues. CDR3 nucleotides: TGCGCCAGCAGCCAAGTTTGGGGGGGAGATTCCAATTCACCCCTCCACTTT. This encodes CASSQVWGGDSNSPLHF.

V and J are TRBV6-1 and TRBJ1-5; D may be TRBD1 (6 bases). CDR1 and CDR2 from the germline V gene are MNHNS and SASEGT. The CDR3 sequence is 17 residues long. Trimming took off 3 bases at V and 3 bases at J, with 18 bases between the two ends. The CDR3 bases are TGTGCCAGCAGTGATGGGATACAGGGCGGCTACAATCAGCCCCAGCATTTT. This encodes CASSDGIQGGYNQPQHF.

This chain uses TRBV27 with TRBJ2-3; 11 bases are shared with TRBD2. The CDR3 spans 16 residues. V was clipped by 5 bases and J by 1 base; unmatched bases: 5. Germline CDR1 and CDR2: MNHEY and SMNVEV (reference sequence). The CDR3, as DNA: TGTGCCAGCAGTCACATAGCGGGAGGGGGCACAGATACGCAGTATTTT. Translating it yields CASSHIAGGGTDTQYF.

The chain links TRBV2 to TRBJ1-1, with TRBD1 as a possible D gene (5 bases). The germline V gene encodes CDR1 SNHLY and CDR2 FYNNEI. The CDR3 totals 13 residues. V was pared by 4 bases and J by 1 base, with 7 bases between. CDR3 loop: CASSGGWNTEAFF. The DNA for the CDR3 is TGTGCCAGCAGTGGGGGGTGGAACACTGAAGCTTTCTTT.

This clone was seen only a few times. V is TRBV15 and J is TRBJ1-5, with 11 bases aligning to TRBD1. This CDR3 region has 16 residues. V gave up 2 bases and J gave up 8 bases; unmatched junction bases: 8. Germline loops: CDR1 LNHNV, CDR2 YYDKDF (reference sequence). Here the CDR3 reads CATSRPRDRGSEPQHF. Written as DNA, the CDR3 is TGTGCCACCAGCAGACCCCGGGACAGGGGGTCGGAGCCCCAGCATTTT.

The V and J genes are TRBV11-1 and TRBJ2-5; 7 bases map to TRBD1. V lost 4 bases to trimming and J lost 4 bases; unmatched junction nucleotides: 12. In germline, CDR1 is SGHAT, CDR2 FQDESV (reference sequence). The CDR3 contains 16 residues. This chain's CDR3 is CASSSLGGQVGETQYF. CDR3 bases: TGTGCCAGCAGCTCCCTAGGAGGACAGGTCGGAGAGACCCAGTACTTC.

This chain joins TRBV27 and TRBJ2-5; D gene uncertain. The V and J ends lost 6 bases and 7 bases respectively, with 15 bases between them. CDR1 and CDR2 from the germline V gene are MNHEY and SMNVEV (reference sequence). The CDR3 length is 13 residues. CDR3 sequence reads: CASSLLGPGTQYF. CDR3 in DNA: TGTGCCAGCAGCCTATTGGGCCCGGGGACCCAGTACTTC.

The chain recombines TRBV7-2 with TRBJ2-7; D ambiguous. Trimming took 3 bases from V and 0 from J, leaving 9 bases between them. Germline CDR1 SGHTA, CDR2 FQGNSA. This CDR3 is 14 amino acids long. This CDR3 is CASSFTGPSYEQYF. CDR3 in DNA: TGTGCCAGCAGCTTCACGGGCCCCTCCTACGAGCAGTACTTC.

This clone occurred once. The V and J genes are TRBV28 and TRBJ2-1, with D unresolved. The CDR3 has 13 amino acids. Trimming shortened V by 7 bases and J by 6 bases, and 13 bases separated the two germline ends. CDR1 and CDR2 from the germline V gene are MDHEN and SYDVKM. CDR3 in DNA: TGTGCCAGCACTTTGCCACCCCTCAATGAGCAGTTCTTC. Protein sequence: CASTLPPLNEQFF.

The chain has TRBV14 and TRBJ2-1, with a tentative D call TRBD2 (5 bases). CDR1 is SGHDN and CDR2 is FVKESK in the germline V gene. The CDR3 length is 20 residues. The V end lost 0 bases, the J end lost 4 bases, and 25 bases lay between the germline ends. The DNA of the CDR3 is TGTGCCAGCAGCCAAGACCCCCAGGTTTTAGGAGGACTCACGTACAATGAGCAGTTCTTC. It specifies CASSQDPQVLGGLTYNEQFF.

This clone has a handful of counts. This CDR3 reads CSVLRGNEQYF. In nucleotides, the CDR3 is TGCAGCGTCTTGCGCGGGAACGAGCAGTACTTC. V and J are TRBV29-1 and TRBJ2-7, with D maybe TRBD2 (6 bases). Germline V gene sequence: CDR1 SQVTM, CDR2 ANQGSEA. The germline V and J ends were trimmed by 6 bases and 5 bases, with 11 bases remaining between them. The CDR3 length is 11 residues.

The V and J genes are TRBV11-2 and TRBJ2-3; weak D call: TRBD1 (5 bases). V lost 1 base and J lost 1, with 12 bases in between. The germline V gene has CDR1 SGHAT and CDR2 FQNNGV. CDR3 length: 16 residues. Here the CDR3 DNA reads TGTGCCAGCAGCTTAGTCCGGACACCCGGCACAGATACGCAGTATTTT. Translation: CASSLVRTPGTDTQYF.

The chain is built from TRBV28 and TRBJ2-2; the match to TRBD2 covers 12 bases. Germline values: CDR1 MDHEN, CDR2 SYDVKM. The CDR3 totals 16 residues. After removal of 8 bases from V and 5 bases from J, the junction contained 9 bases not matched to a gene. The CDR3 sequence: CASRPSGRARTGELFF. DNA for the CDR3: TGTGCCAGCCGTCCTAGCGGGAGGGCTCGGACCGGGGAGCTGTTTTTT.

A single count supports this clone. The chain has TRBV18 and TRBJ2-3, with D uncertain. The CDR3 extends over 12 amino acids. V dropped 6 bases and J dropped 5 bases, with 9 bases sitting between them. Germline CDR1 KGHSH, CDR2 LQKENI. This chain's CDR3 is CASSLLIDTQYF. CDR3 DNA sequence: TGTGCCAGCTCCCTATTAATAGATACGCAGTATTTT.

The chain is built from TRBV10-2 and TRBJ1-3; D gene uncertain. In germline, CDR1 is WSHSY, CDR2 SAAADI. CDR3 size: 17 residues. V lost 5 bases and J lost 1, with 18 bases in between. This chain's CDR3 is CASSTPFGEISGNTIYF. As DNA, the CDR3 is TGCGCCAGCAGTACTCCGTTTGGGGAGATTTCTGGAAACACCATATATTTT.

V gene TRBV19 combines with J gene TRBJ2-7; D is undetermined. There are 15 residues in the CDR3. From germline, CDR1 is LNHDA and CDR2 SQIVND (reference sequence). Trimming left V 6 bases short and J 2 bases short, with 17 bases between. The CDR3 region has the DNA TGTGCCAGTAGGTCCTCTAACAGCTTCCCCTACGAGCAGTACTTC. It encodes CASRSSNSFPYEQYF.

This clone appeared once. V usage is TRBV5-6 and J usage is TRBJ2-2; 8 nucleotides agree with TRBD1. Germline values: CDR1 SGHDT, CDR2 YYEEEE. The V gene end was trimmed by 0 bases and the J gene end by 9 bases; junction bases not matched to a gene: 4. This CDR3 has 14 residues. The CDR3 protein is CASSLGQGTWELFF. The CDR3 region has the DNA TGTGCCAGCAGCTTGGGACAGGGGACCTGGGAGCTGTTTTTT.

The chain carries TRBV23-1 and TRBJ2-2; 7 bases fit TRBD1. TRBV23-1 is annotated as an ORF whose role is uncertain. The CDR3 loop spans 13 amino acids. V lost 9 bases and J lost 4; bases outside the gene matches: 5. The CDR3 coding sequence is TGCGCCAGTGAGGGACAGTTCACCGGGGAGCTGTTTTTT. It is translated as CASEGQFTGELFF.

This clone has only one observation. In DNA form, the CDR3 reads TGTGCCAGCGGGTGGACCGCTTCGAACACCGGGGAGCTGTTTTTT. The encoded protein is CASGWTASNTGELFF. The genes are TRBV6-5 and TRBJ2-2; D not certain. Germline V gene data show CDR1 as MNHEY and CDR2 as SVGAGI. This CDR3 is built from 15 residues. V dropped 8 bases and J dropped 0 bases, with 13 bases sitting between them.

This chain links TRBV7-9 with TRBJ2-5; no firm D call. Germline V gene data show CDR1 as SEHNR and CDR2 as FQNEAQ (reference sequence). The CDR3 is made up of 16 amino acids. V shed 3 bases and J shed 2 bases, with 16 bases lying between them. The CDR3 nucleotides are TGTGCCAGCAGCTTCCCTCAGGAGAACCTACAAGAGACCCAGTACTTC. Translation: CASSFPQENLQETQYF.

The genes are TRBV28 and TRBJ1-6; D is ambiguous. Germline V CDR1 and CDR2: MDHEN, SYDVKM. The CDR3 contains 15 residues. V lost 2 bases, J lost 13 bases, and 18 bases lay in between. The CDR3 DNA sequence: TGTGCCAGCAGTTTAGGGTACCCCCCCGAATTCCCCCTCCACTTT. As protein: CASSLGYPPEFPLHF. Filled out from reference TRBV28 and TRBJ1-6, the complete variable domain reads DVKVTQSSRYLVKRTGEKVFLECVQDMDHENMFWYRQDPGLGLRLIYFSYDVKMKEKGDIPEGYSVSREKKERFSLILESASTNQTSMYLCASSLGYPPEFPLHFGNGTRLTVT.

The chain has TRBV5-1 and TRBJ2-5; tentatively, D is TRBD1 or TRBD2 (5 bases each). The J call may be incorrect, as the DNA end agrees better with TRBJ2-7. CDR1 SGHRS and CDR2 YFSETQ come from the germline V gene. This CDR3 has 14 amino acids. The CDR3 protein is CASSSGASIYEQYF. The CDR3, as DNA: TGCGCCAGCAGCTCCGGGGCCTCTATTTACGAGCAGTACTTC.

This rearrangement joins TRBV27 to TRBJ2-7; D may correspond to TRBD1 or TRBD2 (5 bases each). The V gene's germline CDR1 is MNHEY and CDR2 SMNVEV (reference sequence). This CDR3 is 16 amino acids long. Trimming removed 1 base at V and 1 base at J, with 14 bases between. The CDR3 sequence is CASSLLGTSGSYEQYF. Written as DNA, the CDR3 is TGTGCCAGCAGTTTATTGGGGACGTCCGGATCCTACGAGCAGTACTTC.